The T cell receptor beta chain described here comes from a study of T cell responses to AZD1222 COVID-19 vaccine. The repertoire was sequenced with immunoSEQ multiplex PCR; TCRdb's copy has only in-frame clones and lacks some. The sample yields around 140,000 clones, 93% seen once. The V gene's germline CDR1 is LNHDA and CDR2 SQIVND (reference sequence). V was pared by 7 bases and J by 8 bases, with 21 bases between. The CDR3 runs 14 residues. Findings and limits, study-wide: Two doses of AZD1222 preceded a rise in Spike-specific TCR breadth and depth.

Worth noting for this clone: Its antigen is still unknown.

This chain uses TRBV19 with TRBJ2-7; D is ambiguous. The sample was peripheral blood, taken on day 0 of AZD1222 vaccination. This clonotype originated in an adult in good health. The CDR3 nucleotides are TGTGCCAGTACCTCCGGGTTGACGGCCGGCAAGCAGTACTTC. Encoded protein: CASTSGLTAGKQYF.